These T cell receptor beta chains were read from a single sample in a study of radiation and T cells in renal cell carcinoma. TCRdb's copy holds only in-frame clones and misses some; the assay was immunoSEQ multiplex PCR. The sample shows 50,000 to 70,000 clones, about 80% of them seen only once. Source: blood, taken from a patient whose treatment included radiotherapy and nephrectomy. The receptor set was obtained from a man in his 60s with renal cell carcinoma. Both conserved end residues are part of each CDR3. The order of the fields is V gene, J gene, D gene, clone size, CDR3 protein, CDR3 DNA. D genes are given only for firm matches. Rows may omit the clone size; those that give it use once, few, many or a size class.

V gene: TRBV19
J gene: TRBJ2-7
D gene: .
clone size: .
CDR3 protein: CASSLGRDYEQYF
CDR3 DNA: TGTGCCAGTAGTCTCGGCAGGGACTACGAGCAGTACTTC

V gene: TRBV9
J gene: TRBJ1-2
D gene: .
clone size: .
CDR3 protein: CASSVALGHGYTF
CDR3 DNA: TGTGCCAGCAGCGTAGCTTTGGGCCATGGCTACACCTTC

V gene: TRBV9
J gene: TRBJ2-1
D gene: TRBD1
clone size: .
CDR3 protein: CASSVVFGQGANEQFF
CDR3 DNA: TGTGCCAGCAGCGTAGTTTTCGGGCAGGGGGCGAATGAGCAGTTCTTC

V gene: TRBV7-2
J gene: TRBJ1-5
D gene: .
clone size: .
CDR3 protein: CASSGLGGSNQPQHF
CDR3 DNA: TGTGCCAGCAGCGGCCTCGGAGGGAGCAATCAGCCCCAGCATTTT

V gene: TRBV7-9
J gene: TRBJ1-1
D gene: .
clone size: .
CDR3 protein: CASSLSSGQSLEAFF
CDR3 DNA: TGTGCCAGCAGCTTATCTTCAGGGCAGTCCCTTGAAGCTTTCTTT

V gene: TRBV6-1
J gene: TRBJ2-1
D gene: .
clone size: few
CDR3 protein: CASIPLRGYNEQFF
CDR3 DNA: TGTGCCAGCATCCCCCTCAGGGGATACAATGAGCAGTTCTTC

V gene: TRBV7-6
J gene: TRBJ1-2
D gene: .
clone size: .
CDR3 protein: CASSPGDIFYGYTF
CDR3 DNA: TGTGCCAGCAGCCCGGGGGACATCTTCTATGGCTACACCTTC

V gene: TRBV14
J gene: TRBJ2-3
D gene: TRBD2
clone size: once
CDR3 protein: CASSRGGMGTDTQYF
CDR3 DNA: TGTGCCAGCAGCCGCGGGGGGATGGGCACAGATACGCAGTATTTT

V gene: TRBV27
J gene: TRBJ2-2
D gene: TRBD2
clone size: .
CDR3 protein: CASSLGLAGITGELFF
CDR3 DNA: TGTGCCAGCAGTTTAGGGCTAGCGGGGATCACCGGGGAGCTGTTTTTT

V gene: TRBV28
J gene: TRBJ1-1
D gene: .
clone size: .
CDR3 protein: CASSLEPNTEAFF
CDR3 DNA: TGTGCCAGCAGTTTGGAACCGAACACTGAAGCTTTCTTT